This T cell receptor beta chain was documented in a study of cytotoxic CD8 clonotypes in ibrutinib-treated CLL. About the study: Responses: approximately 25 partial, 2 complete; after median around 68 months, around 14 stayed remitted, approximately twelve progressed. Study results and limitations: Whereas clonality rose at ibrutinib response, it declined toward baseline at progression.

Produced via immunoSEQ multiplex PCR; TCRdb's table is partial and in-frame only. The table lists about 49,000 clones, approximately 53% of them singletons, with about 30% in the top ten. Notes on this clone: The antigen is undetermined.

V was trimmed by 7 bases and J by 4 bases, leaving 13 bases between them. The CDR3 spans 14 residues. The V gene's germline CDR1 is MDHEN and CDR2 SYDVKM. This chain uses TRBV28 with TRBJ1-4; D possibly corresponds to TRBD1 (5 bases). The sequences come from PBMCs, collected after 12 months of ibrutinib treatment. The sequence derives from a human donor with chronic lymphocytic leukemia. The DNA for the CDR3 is TGTGCCAGCACCCCTGGGGACGGTAATGAAAAACTGTTTTTT. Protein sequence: CASTPGDGNEKLFF.